This TCR beta chain was recorded in a study of cytomegalovirus exposure and HLA in healthy donors. With 60 Vbeta and 13 Jbeta primers, the PCR was carried out. Produced via immunoSEQ multiplex PCR; TCRdb's table is partial and in-frame only. The sample table sets out approximately 190,000 clones. CDR3 length equals 15 residues. Germline CDR1 reads SGDLS; CDR2 reads YYNGEE. The V end was cut by 2 bases, the J end by 7 bases, with 18 bases between. The TCR sequence derives from a boy aged 5-17 years in good health and CMV-seronegative. The chain is built from TRBV9 and TRBJ1-2, with TRBD1 as a possible D gene (5 bases). Sequenced material: PBMCs. The DNA of the CDR3 is TGTGCCAGCAGCGTCGGGACGGCCGCGGGGGGTGGCTACACCTTC. This translates into CASSVGTAAGGGYTF.